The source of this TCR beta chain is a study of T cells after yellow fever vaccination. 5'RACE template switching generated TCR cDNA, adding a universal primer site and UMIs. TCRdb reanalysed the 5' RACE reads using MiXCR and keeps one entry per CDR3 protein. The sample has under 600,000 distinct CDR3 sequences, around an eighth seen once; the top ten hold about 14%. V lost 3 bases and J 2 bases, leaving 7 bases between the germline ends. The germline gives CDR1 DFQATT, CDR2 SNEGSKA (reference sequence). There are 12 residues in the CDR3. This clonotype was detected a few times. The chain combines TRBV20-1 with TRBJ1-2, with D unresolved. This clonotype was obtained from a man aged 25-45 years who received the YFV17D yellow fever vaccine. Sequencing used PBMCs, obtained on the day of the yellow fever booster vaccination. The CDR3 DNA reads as TGCAGTGCTAGCCCCGGAAACTATGGCTACACCTTC. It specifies CSASPGNYGYTF.